A selection of T cell receptor beta chains follows, all from one sample in a study of memory CD4+ T cells and cytomegalovirus serostatus. The assay was immunoSEQ multiplex PCR, and TCRdb's table has in-frame clones only and misses some. The profile shows roughly 54,000 clones, around 80% of them singletons. The sequenced material came from memory CD4+ T cells from blood. These receptors all stem from an adult in good health and CMV-seronegative. Each CDR3 is given with its conserved first and last residue. The order of the fields is D gene, J gene, V gene, clone size, CDR3 protein, CDR3 DNA. A D gene is named only where the DNA matches it firmly. Clone size is shown for a subset of rows, as once, few, many or a class of expanded clone.

D gene: -
J gene: TRBJ1-1
V gene: TRBV28
clone size: -
CDR3 protein: CASSFPRTLPNTEAFF
CDR3 DNA: TGTGCCAGCAGTTTCCCCCGGACCCTTCCGAACACTGAAGCTTTCTTT

D gene: -
J gene: TRBJ1-2
V gene: TRBV5-5
clone size: -
CDR3 protein: CASSLAPGNYGYTF
CDR3 DNA: TGTGCCAGCAGCTTGGCCCCAGGGAACTATGGCTACACCTTC

D gene: TRBD1
J gene: TRBJ2-7
V gene: TRBV19
clone size: few
CDR3 protein: CAIGHTGERDPYEQYF
CDR3 DNA: TGTGCCATCGGACACACAGGGGAAAGGGATCCCTACGAGCAGTACTTC

D gene: -
J gene: TRBJ2-3
V gene: TRBV2
clone size: -
CDR3 protein: CASGPGLDTQYF
CDR3 DNA: TGTGCCAGCGGTCCAGGGTTGGATACGCAGTATTTT

D gene: -
J gene: TRBJ2-5
V gene: TRBV29-1
clone size: -
CDR3 protein: CSVAPGVPETQYF
CDR3 DNA: TGCAGCGTTGCCCCGGGAGTTCCGGAGACCCAGTACTTC

D gene: TRBD2
J gene: TRBJ2-5
V gene: TRBV28
clone size: -
CDR3 protein: CASSFAGEETQYF
CDR3 DNA: TGTGCCAGCAGTTTTGCGGGGGAAGAGACCCAGTACTTC

D gene: -
J gene: TRBJ2-2
V gene: TRBV5-5
clone size: -
CDR3 protein: CASSPEVAGLTGELFF
CDR3 DNA: TGTGCCAGCAGCCCTGAAGTGGCAGGTCTGACCGGGGAGCTGTTTTTT

D gene: -
J gene: TRBJ2-5
V gene: TRBV2
clone size: -
CDR3 protein: CASTTEETQYF
CDR3 DNA: TGTGCCAGCACGACAGAAGAGACCCAGTACTTC

D gene: TRBD1
J gene: TRBJ2-7
V gene: TRBV2
clone size: -
CDR3 protein: CASSAGQSYEQYF
CDR3 DNA: TGTGCCAGCAGTGCGGGACAGAGCTACGAGCAGTACTTC

D gene: -
J gene: TRBJ1-3
V gene: TRBV6-1
clone size: -
CDR3 protein: CASRSGAGNTIYF
CDR3 DNA: TGTGCCAGCAGATCCGGGGCCGGAAACACCATATATTTT